The next 8 T cell receptor beta chains were all read from a single sample in a study of T cells in Graves' hyperthyroidism and ophthalmopathy. It was RNA transcripts that yielded the amplified TCR beta CDR3 regions. The primer set for the first-round RT-PCR of the TCR CDR3 was HTBI. One entry per CDR3 protein results from TCRdb running MiXCR on the multiplex PCR reads. The table shows roughly 500,000 distinct CDR3 sequences, with more than 11% occurring only once. Sequenced: blood. The receptor source for this set is a woman in her 30s with Graves' hyperthyroidism that later progressed to Graves' ophthalmopathy.

The table lists this clonotype with many counts. The chain couples TRBV24-1 to TRBJ2-2; D is uncertain. The CDR3 contains 13 residues. Germline V gene sequence: CDR1 KGHDR, CDR2 SFDVKD. Trimming removed 10 bases from V and 3 bases from J, with 11 bases in between. CDR3 residues: CATYNSYTGELFF. The DNA for the CDR3 is TGTGCCACTTATAATTCTTACACCGGGGAGCTGTTTTTT.

This clonotype has a count of ten or more. V and J are TRBV20-1 and TRBJ2-7; D gene ambiguous. Germline CDR1 and CDR2: DFQATT and SNEGSKA (reference sequence). The CDR3 loop spans 12 amino acids. Trimming shortened V by 3 bases and J by 6 bases, and 12 bases separated the two germline ends. The CDR3 bases are TGCAGTGCTAGTAAAGGGAATGGCGAGCAGTACTTC. Its translation: CSASKGNGEQYF.

This clonotype was detected a few times. The CDR3 DNA follows: TGCGCCAGCAGCCAAGCAACTAGCGGGAGTTACAATGAGCAGTTCTTC. Translation gives CASSQATSGSYNEQFF. The J gene is TRBJ2-1, the V gene TRBV4-3, with TRBD2 matching over 11 bases. The germline V gene has CDR1 LGHNA and CDR2 YSLEER. This CDR3 contains 16 residues. Trimming took 1 base from V and 4 from J; bases not matched to a gene: 3.

This clonotype has ten or more counts. The chain is built from TRBV2 and TRBJ2-7, with 7 bases that match TRBD2. The CDR3 extends over 14 amino acids. Germline CDR1 SNHLY, CDR2 FYNNEI. V dropped 7 bases and J dropped 3; count of bases not matched to a gene: 9. CDR3 amino acids: CASNLGTGGYEQYF. For the CDR3, the DNA is TGTGCCAGCAACCTAGGGACGGGAGGCTACGAGCAGTACTTC.

Comment on this clonotype: A clone one base away is much larger, so this may be a read error. V usage is TRBV19 and J usage is TRBJ1-5, with 7 bases lining up with TRBD1. The CDR3 is made up of 14 amino acids. Germline CDR1 and CDR2: LNHDA and SQIVND (reference sequence). The CDR3 loop reads CATQIGTVNQSQHF. CDR3 nucleotides: TGTGCCACTCAGATCGGGACAGTCAATCAGTCCCAGCATTTT.

The chain is built from TRBV20-1 and TRBJ2-2; D not certain. Between the trimmed V and J ends, which lost 3 bases and 0 bases, there was a span of 5 bases. CDR3 size: 13 residues. Germline V lookup: CDR1 DFQATT, CDR2 SNEGSKA (reference sequence). DNA for the CDR3: TGCAGTGCTAGGACCGCGAACACCGGGGAGCTGTTTTTT. The encoded protein is CSARTANTGELFF.

This clonotype has more than one count but fewer than ten. The genes are TRBV7-3 and TRBJ1-1, with TRBD1 identical over 7 bases. This CDR3 comprises 22 residues. The germline gives CDR1 SGHTA, CDR2 FQGTGA. Germline trimming cut 4 bases from V and 0 bases from J; bases unmatched to any gene: 26. The CDR3 region has the DNA TGTGCCAGCAGCTCCAAAGCCAGACAGGGAGATGGGGTGAACGGGATGAACACTGAAGCTTTCTTT. It specifies CASSSKARQGDGVNGMNTEAFF. Full variable domain (remainder filled in from reference TRBV7-3 and TRBJ1-1): GAGVSQTPSNKVTEKGKYVELRCDPISGHTALYWYRQSLGQGPEFLIYFQGTGAADDSGLPNDRFFAVRPEGSVSTLKIQRTERGDSAVYLCASSSKARQGDGVNGMNTEAFFGQGTRLTVV.

This clonotype was seen at least ten times. This chain connects TRBV27 to TRBJ2-1; no firm D call. Trimming shortened V by 6 bases and J by 8 bases, and 8 bases separated the two germline ends. This CDR3 spans 11 amino acids. Germline V lookup: CDR1 MNHEY, CDR2 SMNVEV (reference sequence). The DNA of the CDR3 is TGTGCCAGCAGCTTAGGTGATGAGCAGTTCTTC. Translated: CASSLGDEQFF.